Following are 11 T cell receptor beta chains from one sample sequenced in a study of blood T cell repertoires in COVID-19. Repertoires were generated with immunoSEQ multiplex PCR, while TCRdb's copy carries only in-frame clones and drops some. The sample holds some 140,000 clones, about 90% seen once. Sequenced sample: peripheral blood. The source of these receptors is a man aged 50 to 60 with acute or convalescent COVID-19.

This clone was detected once. The chain has TRBV5-1 and TRBJ1-1, with TRBD1 as a possible D gene (5 bases). Germline lookup yields CDR1 SGHRS and CDR2 YFSETQ. The V end lost 1 base, the J end lost 3 bases, and 10 bases lay between the germline ends. The CDR3 length is 14 residues. The CDR3 coding sequence is TGCGCCAGCAGCTTGTATGGGGCGTACACTGAAGCTTTCTTT. Protein: CASSLYGAYTEAFF.

This clone has only one observation. The chain has TRBV11-2 and TRBJ2-2, with D maybe TRBD2 (6 bases). V was shortened by 5 bases and J by 0 bases, with 13 bases between the two germline ends. The CDR3 totals 16 residues. CDR1 is SGHAT, CDR2 FQNNGV, per germline. CDR3 nucleotides: TGTGCCAGCAGCCCCGGGGGTACCCCGAACACCGGGGAGCTGTTTTTT. Protein product: CASSPGGTPNTGELFF.

This chain joins TRBV6-5 and TRBJ2-3, with 7 bases identical to TRBD2. This CDR3 contains 15 residues. Germline assignment: CDR1 MNHEY and CDR2 SVGAGI. Trimming at V came to 0 bases and at J to 4 bases, leaving 4 bases not matched to a gene. CDR3 bases: TGTGCCAGCAGTTACTCGCGGGAGACCTCAGATACGCAGTATTTT. This translates into CASSYSRETSDTQYF.

The chain employs TRBV7-3 and TRBJ2-2; D is uncertain. Germline-derived CDR1 and CDR2 are SGHTA and FQGTGA. V was trimmed by 5 bases and J by 5 bases, leaving 18 bases between them. This CDR3 spans 16 amino acids. The CDR3 DNA reads TGTGCCAGCAGCCAGCAACACCTGACATCAACCGGGGAGCTGTTTTTT. Its protein product is CASSQQHLTSTGELFF.

The rearrangement links TRBV9 to TRBJ2-1; no clear D. V was clipped by 1 base and J by 4 bases, with 6 bases between them. CDR3 length: 13 amino acids. Germline V gene sequence: CDR1 SGDLS, CDR2 YYNGEE. CDR3 coding DNA: TGTGCCAGCAGCGTATCCAGGTACAATGAGCAGTTCTTC. Amino acid sequence: CASSVSRYNEQFF.

The chain employs TRBV7-2 and TRBJ1-1; D might be TRBD1 (6 bases). The V gene's germline CDR1 is SGHTA and CDR2 FQGNSA. Deletions cut 4 bases from V and 5 bases from J, with 11 bases between. This CDR3 comprises 13 residues. This CDR3 is CASSSRGRTEAFF. The CDR3 bases are TGTGCCAGCAGCTCCAGGGGTAGAACTGAAGCTTTCTTT.

The rearrangement links TRBV9 to TRBJ1-2; the D gene is possibly TRBD1 (6 bases). Germline assignment: CDR1 SGDLS and CDR2 YYNGEE. The CDR3 spans 15 residues. Trimming pared 3 bases from V and 4 bases from J, leaving 16 bases between. Written as DNA, the CDR3 is TGTGCCAGCAGCGGACGCGGGGGGCTGAGCTATGGCTACACCTTC. It encodes CASSGRGGLSYGYTF. The full variable domain, rest sourced from reference TRBV9 and TRBJ1-2, is DSGVTQTPKHLITATGQRVTLRCSPRSGDLSVYWYQQSLDQGLQFLIQYYNGEERAKGNILERFSAQQFPDLHSELNLSSLELGDSALYFCASSGRGGLSYGYTFGSGTRLTVV.

The V and J genes are TRBV9 and TRBJ1-6; 8 nucleotides align to TRBD1. This CDR3 is 14 amino acids long. Losses at the gene ends were 0 bases for V and 9 bases for J; bases not matched to a gene: 2. Germline-derived CDR1 and CDR2 are SGDLS and YYNGEE. The CDR3 loop reads CASSVEQGGSPLHF. The CDR3, as DNA: TGTGCCAGCAGCGTAGAACAGGGGGGTTCACCCCTCCACTTT.

This clone occurred once. V usage is TRBV10-3 and J usage is TRBJ2-2; TRBD2 matches at 8 bases. The CDR3 consists of 15 residues. Per the germline V gene, CDR1 is ENHRY and CDR2 is SYGVKD. The V and J ends lost 4 bases and 6 bases, in that order; junction bases with no gene match: 7. The CDR3 sequence is CAISAEAGEAGELFF. Written as DNA, the CDR3 is TGTGCCATCAGTGCCGAAGCGGGAGAGGCCGGGGAGCTGTTTTTT.

V is TRBV5-5 and J is TRBJ1-2, with a possible D match to TRBD1 (6 bases). Trimming pared 4 bases from V and 3 bases from J, leaving 16 bases between. CDR3 size: 15 residues. The germline CDR1 and CDR2 sequences are SGHKS and YYEKEE (reference sequence). In DNA, the CDR3 is TGTGCCAGCAGCCAACAGGGTAATGGCGACTATGGCTACACCTTC. Residues: CASSQQGNGDYGYTF.

The chain uses TRBV19 and TRBJ1-2; 8 bases line up with TRBD1. V lost 3 bases and J lost 6; bases outside the gene matches: 9. This CDR3 is 15 amino acids long. Germline CDR1 LNHDA, CDR2 SQIVND (reference sequence). CDR3 DNA: TGTGCCAGTAGTATCCCAGGGGGCTCGTCGGATGGCTACACCTTC. Its protein product is CASSIPGGSSDGYTF.